The entry that follows covers one T cell receptor (beta chain) sequence. Original data processing: Researchers report that nucleated cell counts were estimated from reference gene primer amplification. TCRdb's copy holds only in-frame clones and misses some; the assay was immunoSEQ multiplex PCR. Clone size and the V and J calls come from that table; the DNA yielded D and trimming. The table includes approximately 360,000 clones, around 87% detected once. These data originate in a study of blood T cell repertoires in COVID-19. Study as a whole: From the United States, Italy and Spain came samples of acute and convalescent COVID-19. The cDNA or gDNA used as material had been derived from T cells, B-cell-depleted T cells, or PBMCs.

V was clipped by 7 bases and J by 6 bases, with 16 bases between them. In germline, CDR1 is MNHEY, CDR2 SVGAGI. This CDR3 is 14 amino acids long. The chain combines TRBV6-5 with TRBJ2-1, with a possible D match to TRBD1 (5 bases). Sequences were obtained from PBMCs or T cells enriched from blood (not recorded which). The source of this sequence is a woman aged 30 to 39 with acute COVID-19. In nucleotides, the CDR3 is TGTGCCAGCAAGTATGGCCAGGGTGGCAATGAGCAGTTCTTC. Encoded protein: CASKYGQGGNEQFF.